A single sample gave rise to the 18 T cell receptor beta chains below, sequenced in a study of T cells in Graves' hyperthyroidism and ophthalmopathy. RNA transcripts provided the source from which TCR beta CDR3 regions were amplified. The TCR CDR3 first-round RT-PCR relied on the HTBI primer set. TCRdb recomputed calls from the multiplex PCR reads with MiXCR, one row per CDR3 protein. Of around 350,000 distinct CDR3 sequences listed, 17% are singletons. The sequenced material came from blood. These receptors were taken from a woman in her twenties or thirties with Graves' hyperthyroidism that later progressed to Graves' ophthalmopathy.

For this clonotype: A read error may explain this, as a much larger clone is one base away. The chain employs TRBV7-9 and TRBJ1-4; D gene ambiguous. CDR1 and CDR2 (germline): SEHNR, FQNEAQ (reference sequence). Trimming removed 2 bases from V and 10 bases from J, with 8 bases in between. CDR3 size: 12 residues. The CDR3 region has the DNA TGTGCCAGCAGCTTAATCGTTGGAAAACTGTTTTTT. Translation: CASSLIVGKLFF.

The CDR3, as DNA: TGTGCCAGCAGCCATGGACAGGTCACCGGGGAGCTGTTTTTT. Amino acid sequence: CASSHGQVTGELFF. V and J are TRBV27 and TRBJ2-2; 7 nucleotides match TRBD1. CDR1 and CDR2 from the germline V gene are MNHEY and SMNVEV (reference sequence). The CDR3 runs to 14 residues. J was trimmed by 4 bases and V by 6 bases; bases with no gene match: 5.

In this sample, this clonotype turned up a few times. This chain links TRBV7-8 with TRBJ2-2, with 12 bases aligning to TRBD2. This CDR3 is 19 amino acids long. With V trimmed by 3 bases and J by 4 bases, 12 bases remained unmatched. CDR1 and CDR2 from the germline V gene are SGHVS and FQNEAQ. The DNA for the CDR3 is TGTGCCAGCAGCTTCAGCCTAGCGGGGGGGCAATTAAGCACCGGGGAGCTGTTTTTT. Amino acid sequence: CASSFSLAGGQLSTGELFF.

The V gene is TRBV20-1, the J gene TRBJ2-5; 9 bases fit TRBD2. Germline assignment: CDR1 DFQATT and CDR2 SNEGSKA (reference sequence). The CDR3 is made up of 14 amino acids. Trimming removed 3 bases from V and 2 bases from J; junction bases left unmatched: 4. The CDR3 loop is CSASSGRVQETQYF. The CDR3 DNA is TGCAGTGCTAGTAGCGGGAGAGTACAAGAGACCCAGTACTTC.

The rearrangement links TRBV5-4 to TRBJ2-7; 12 bases line up with TRBD1. The CDR3 loop spans 17 amino acids. The germline CDR1 and CDR2 sequences are SGHNT and YYREEE (reference sequence). With V trimmed by 0 bases and J by 6 bases, 10 bases remained unmatched. The CDR3 DNA is TGTGCCAGCAGCTTGGACGGGGGACAGGGGGCTAGAGGCGAGCAGTACTTC. It specifies CASSLDGGQGARGEQYF. Using reference TRBV5-4 and TRBJ2-7 for the parts outside the CDR3, the full variable domain is ETGVTQSPTHLIKTRGQQVTLRCSSQSGHNTVSWYQQALGQGPQFIFQYYREEENGRGNFPPRFSGLQFPNYSSELNVNALELDDSALYLCASSLDGGQGARGEQYFGPGTRLTVT.

The chain employs TRBV6-2 or TRBV6-3 and TRBJ2-7, with 11 positions matching TRBD2. Germline V CDR1 and CDR2: MNHEY, SVGEGT. Germline trimming cut 6 bases from V and 0 bases from J; bases unmatched to any gene: 1. The CDR3 spans 14 residues. The chain's CDR3 is CASRGTSGSYEQYV. CDR3 nucleotides: TGTGCCAGCAGAGGGACTAGCGGCTCCTACGAGCAGTACGTC.

DNA of the CDR3: TGTGCCAGCAGGTGGGGCAGGCATAACTATGGCTACACCTTC. Amino acids: CASRWGRHNYGYTF. V and J are TRBV28 and TRBJ1-2, with D perhaps matching TRBD1 (5 bases). Germline V gene lookup returns CDR1 MDHEN and CDR2 SYDVKM. This CDR3 region has 14 residues. V was trimmed by 6 bases and J by 1 base, leaving 12 bases between them.

This clonotype was detected only a few times. Given a much more abundant clone one base away, this may be a read error. The chain links TRBV3-1 to TRBJ2-7, with 13 bases fitting TRBD2. V dropped 6 bases and J dropped 5; count of bases not matched to a gene: 1. Germline CDR1 LGHDT, CDR2 YNNKEL (reference sequence). The CDR3 covers 13 residues. For the CDR3, the DNA is TGTGCCAGCAGAGGACTAGCGGGAGACGAGCAGTACTTC. Its protein is CASRGLAGDEQYF.

There are many counts of this clonotype. The chain joins TRBV28 to TRBJ1-2; D is uncertain. Trimming removed 8 bases from V and 5 bases from J, with 12 bases in between. CDR3 length: 12 residues. From germline, CDR1 is MDHEN and CDR2 SYDVKM. CDR3 in amino acids: CASGPSGYGYTF. CDR3 in DNA: TGTGCCAGCGGTCCGTCGGGGTATGGCTACACCTTC.

This clonotype was found many times. This rearrangement joins TRBV6-2 or TRBV6-3 to TRBJ2-1, with 7 bases aligning to TRBD2. The germline V gene encodes CDR1 MNHEY and CDR2 SVGEGT. Trimming took 8 bases from V and 7 from J; bases not matched to a gene: 5. The CDR3 runs to 12 residues. CDR3 sequence (DNA): TGTGCCAGCTGGGGGGGGATGAATGAGCAGTTCTTC. Its protein product is CASWGGMNEQFF.

The chain combines TRBV7-9 with TRBJ2-1; D is perhaps TRBD1 (6 bases). V was clipped by 10 bases and J by 4 bases, with 14 bases between them. CDR1 is SEHNR and CDR2 is FQNEAQ in the germline V gene (reference sequence). There are 13 residues in the CDR3. The CDR3 nucleotides are TGTGCCACGACCACAGGGCCGTACAATGAGCAGTTCTTC. It is translated as CATTTGPYNEQFF. The full variable domain, rest sourced from reference TRBV7-9 and TRBJ2-1, is DTGVSQNPRHKITKRGQNVTFRCDPISEHNRLYWYRQTLGQGPEFLTYFQNEAQLEKSRLLSDRFSAERPKGSFSTLEIQRTEQGDSAMYLCATTTGPYNEQFFGPGTRLTVL.

Only a few counts were recorded for this clonotype. V is TRBV10-3 and J is TRBJ1-2; D unresolved. Trimming left V 0 bases short and J 5 bases short, with 7 bases between. The CDR3 loop spans 13 amino acids. The germline V gene encodes CDR1 ENHRY and CDR2 SYGVKD. The CDR3 region has the DNA TGTGCCATCAGTGAGTCCGGGGATTATGGCTACACCTTC. As protein: CAISESGDYGYTF.

Concerning this clonotype: This may stem from a read error, because a much larger clone lies one nucleotide away. The CDR3 here is CAGSFQPVPGYTF. CDR3 in DNA: TGTGCCGGCAGTTTTCAACCCGTACCTGGCTACACCTTC. The genes are TRBV28 and TRBJ1-2, with D hard to call. The CDR3 contains 13 residues. In germline, CDR1 is MDHEN, CDR2 SYDVKM.

This clonotype was seen at least ten times. The CDR3 region has the DNA TGTGCCAGCAGTCCAGGCACTGGAAACACCATATATTTT. Encoded protein: CASSPGTGNTIYF. The chain uses TRBV27 and TRBJ1-3; D is uncertain. The CDR3 length is 13 residues. Trimming left V 5 bases short and J 2 bases short, with 7 bases between. Germline values: CDR1 MNHEY, CDR2 SMNVEV (reference sequence).

This clonotype was observed a handful of times. J is TRBJ2-1 and V is TRBV12-3 or TRBV12-4; D is unclear. The CDR3 covers 13 residues. V was trimmed by 0 bases and J by 12 bases, leaving 12 bases between them. CDR3 bases: TGTGCCAGCAGTTTAGCGGGCAGGTCCTCGCAGTTCTTC. Protein sequence: CASSLAGRSSQFF.

This clonotype was observed at least ten times. This rearrangement joins TRBV5-1 to TRBJ2-7; TRBD1 aligns across 9 bases. The CDR3 is 14 residues long. Looked up from germline, CDR1 is SGHRS and CDR2 is YFSETQ. V trimming: 4 bases; J trimming: 5 bases; junction bases outside the gene matches: 7. CDR3 sequence reads: CASSTDRGLHEQYF. CDR3 coding DNA: TGCGCCAGCAGCACGGACAGGGGTCTCCACGAGCAGTACTTC. The full variable domain, with the rest looked up from reference TRBV5-1 and TRBJ2-7, is KAGVTQTPRYLIKTRGQQVTLSCSPISGHRSVSWYQQTPGQGLQFLFEYFSETQRNKGNFPGRFSGRQFSNSRSEMNVSTLELGDSALYLCASSTDRGLHEQYFGPGTRLTVT.

The rearrangement links TRBV11-2 to TRBJ2-3; D not certain. CDR1 is SGHAT and CDR2 is FQNNGV in the germline V gene. The CDR3 has 15 amino acids. V was trimmed by 4 bases and J by 2 bases, leaving 13 bases between them. The CDR3 loop is CASSSYSGNTDTQYF. CDR3 DNA sequence: TGTGCCAGCAGCTCGTATTCGGGTAACACAGATACGCAGTATTTT.

This clonotype was detected only once. This may come from a read error, since a much larger clone is one base off. CDR3 in amino acids: CSARYLVEAFF. DNA for the CDR3: TGCAGTGCTAGGTATTTGGTTGAAGCTTTCTTT. The chain employs TRBV20-1 and TRBJ1-1; D is ambiguous. The germline gives CDR1 DFQATT, CDR2 SNEGSKA (reference sequence). V was trimmed by 3 bases and J by 7 bases, leaving 9 bases between them. This CDR3 comprises 11 residues.